This is a list of T cell receptor beta chains from one sample in a study of shared clonotypes between healthy human individuals. Only in-frame clones appear in the TCRdb table, and some are missing; sequencing was by immunoSEQ multiplex PCR. The data show 2 million to 3 million clones, with roughly 93% seen just once and 0.36% held by the top ten. Sequencing input: naive CD4+ T cells from PBMCs. The receptors here all came from a young man in good health. Some clones in this sample may be carry-over from other donors' samples. Each CDR3 is given without its conserved first and last residue. For some rows the clone size is stated as once, few or many, or as a class when expanded; others skip it.

V: TRBV30
size: .
CDR3: AWSVGINEKLF

V: TRBV12-2
size: .
CDR3: ASRLGPGPKNIQY

V: TRBV11-2
size: .
CDR3: ASSLDPYFSYNEQF

V: TRBV5-1
size: .
CDR3: ASSEQLTDTQY

V: TRBV12-5
size: .
CDR3: ASGAGQGTPYNEQF

V: TRBV2
size: few
CDR3: ASSERTGDEKLF

V: TRBV2
size: .
CDR3: ASSDSGRRGEQY

V: TRBV5-1
size: .
CDR3: ASSLVWAVHYSYEQY

V: TRBV6-1
size: .
CDR3: ASSRERYQETQY

V: TRBV9
size: .
CDR3: ASSVVGGGPTDTQY

V: TRBV7-3
size: .
CDR3: ASSLDGTASYEQY

V: TRBV6-5
size: .
CDR3: ASSYSLADTDTQY

V: TRBV6-1
size: once
CDR3: ASGPRYNSPLH

V: TRBV5-8
size: once
CDR3: ASSLPGSPCD

V: TRBV9
size: once
CDR3: ASRPGEGADTQY

V: TRBV7-9
size: .
CDR3: AVGLTSGSGVEQF

V: TRBV9
size: .
CDR3: ASGPVAGNTQY

V: TRBV7-2
size: .
CDR3: ASSLSSGPETGELF

V: TRBV7-3
size: .
CDR3: ASSLMGSDTQY

V: TRBV28
size: once
CDR3: ASEDSLYEQF

V: TRBV5-1
size: .
CDR3: ASSSGQLEETQY

V: TRBV18
size: .
CDR3: ASSQQEGRNVDTQY

V: TRBV19
size: .
CDR3: ASGPGGSGANVLT

V: TRBV28
size: .
CDR3: ASSSGIFYEQY

V: TRBV5-1
size: .
CDR3: ASSSNPGTSGSLYTQY

V: TRBV5-1
size: .
CDR3: ASSPGAGNTEAF

V: TRBV4-1
size: .
CDR3: ASSQPEAYGYT

V: TRBV29-1
size: .
CDR3: SERQGETQY

V: TRBV28
size: once
CDR3: ASSPPRGTEQY

V: TRBV9
size: once
CDR3: ASSPRDSGNYGYT

V: TRBV5-1
size: .
CDR3: ASSLDGTRGVDTQY

V: TRBV6-5
size: .
CDR3: ASSSTGPLNEQF

V: TRBV28
size: .
CDR3: ASSSQGVGLNEQF

V: TRBV7-6
size: .
CDR3: ASSARLETQY